This T cell receptor (beta chain) was identified in a study of control samples from healthy donors and cancer patients (dated by TCRdb to 2018 to 2021). Libraries were made using the immunoSEQ multiplex PCR assay. The immuneACCESS repertoire file appears here via TCRdb, limited to in-frame rearrangements. These files lack a portion of the clones; in checked studies, under half of the deficit traces to unresolved V genes, and the cause of the others is not known. The sample includes about 51,000 clones, with roughly 90% observed a single time. The ten largest clonotypes hold roughly 1.5% of the sample. CDR1 and CDR2 were assigned from the germline V gene (reference sequence) as LGHDT and YNNKEL. Clipping removes 0 bases from V and 12 bases from J, with 13 as the unmatched junction base count. The CDR3 starts with the cysteine, ends with the phenylalanine, and has 16 residues. The kept DNA is CDR3 alone, 48 bases in frame from the first base.

Notes on this clone: The specificity of this receptor is unknown. No much larger clone exists at a distance of one base, and base qualities are not known.

The sequence links TRBV3-1 (or the pseudogene TRBV3-2) to TRBJ2-1, with 8 middle bases fitting TRBD2. The sequence came from a man aged 35-49 years with colorectal cancer. The sequenced sample consisted of PBMCs. The CDR3 protein is CASSQEGAGGKVGQFF. The DNA sequence is as follows: TGTGCCAGCAGCCAAGAAGGGGCGGGAGGTAAGGTGGGGCAGTTCTTC.